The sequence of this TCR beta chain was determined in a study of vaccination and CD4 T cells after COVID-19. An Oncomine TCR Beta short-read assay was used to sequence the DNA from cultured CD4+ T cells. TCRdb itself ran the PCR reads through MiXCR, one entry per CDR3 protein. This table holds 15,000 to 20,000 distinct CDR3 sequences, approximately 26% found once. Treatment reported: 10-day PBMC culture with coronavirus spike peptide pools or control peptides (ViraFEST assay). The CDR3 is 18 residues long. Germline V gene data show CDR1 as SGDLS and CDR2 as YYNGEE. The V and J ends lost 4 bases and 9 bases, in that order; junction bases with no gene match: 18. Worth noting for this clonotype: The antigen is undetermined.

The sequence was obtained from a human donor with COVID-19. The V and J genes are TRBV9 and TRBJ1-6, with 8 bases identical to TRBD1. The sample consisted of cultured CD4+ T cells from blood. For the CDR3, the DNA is TGTGCCAGCAGCAAAAAACCAACGGGACAGGAAGGTCGTTCACCCCTCCACTTT. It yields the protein CASSKKPTGQEGRSPLHF.